The 20 T cell receptor beta chains below were found in one sample sequenced in a study of blood T cell repertoires in COVID-19. Measured with immunoSEQ multiplex PCR; TCRdb has only the in-frame clones, and not every one. The table lists some 200,000 clones, approximately 80% of them singletons. The sample was peripheral blood. These receptors were taken from a woman in her thirties or forties who had recovered from COVID-19.

V is TRBV6-2 or TRBV6-3 and J is TRBJ1-2, with 8 bases aligning to TRBD1. Germline loops: CDR1 MNHEY, CDR2 SVGEGT. V shed 5 bases, J shed 7 bases, and the junction held 9 bases outside the gene matches. The CDR3 spans 14 residues. Here the CDR3 reads CASSGGQGERGYTF. DNA for the CDR3: TGTGCCAGCAGTGGCGGACAGGGTGAGCGTGGCTACACCTTC.

The CDR3 nucleotides are TGTGCCAGCAGCTTAGTAATGGGACAGGGGGTCGGCAATCAGCCCCAGCATTTT. This sequence encodes CASSLVMGQGVGNQPQHF. The chain uses TRBV7-9 and TRBJ1-5; 11 bases line up with TRBD1. Germline V lookup: CDR1 SEHNR, CDR2 FQNEAQ (reference sequence). The CDR3 is 18 residues long. With V trimmed by 1 base and J by 2 bases, 7 bases remained unmatched.

This chain uses TRBV14 with TRBJ2-1, with D uncertain. This CDR3 has 18 amino acids. Germline loops: CDR1 SGHDN, CDR2 FVKESK. Trimming stripped 0 bases from V and 0 bases from J, with 15 bases between. The DNA for the CDR3 is TGTGCCAGCAGCCAAGAATTGGGCGCAGCTATCTCCTACAATGAGCAGTTCTTC. Translating it yields CASSQELGAAISYNEQFF.

This clone was detected a few times. CDR3 in amino acids: CASSRDQTNEKLFF. In nucleotides, the CDR3 is TGCGCCAGCAGCCGGGATCAGACTAATGAAAAACTGTTTTTT. The rearrangement uses TRBV5-1 and TRBJ1-4; no reliable D call. The CDR3 sequence is 14 residues long. Trimming removed 4 bases from V and 2 bases from J, with 9 bases in between. Germline assignment: CDR1 SGHRS and CDR2 YFSETQ.

The chain has TRBV5-1 and TRBJ1-6; 10 bases align to TRBD1. CDR1 is SGHRS and CDR2 is YFSETQ in the germline V gene. The CDR3 runs to 15 residues. The ends lost 4 bases at V and 9 bases at J; junction bases unmatched: 7. The CDR3 region is CASSETGQGFSPLHF. For the CDR3, the DNA is TGCGCCAGCAGCGAAACGGGACAGGGGTTTTCACCCCTCCACTTT.

The rearrangement links TRBV19 to TRBJ2-1, with a tentative D call TRBD2 (6 bases). The CDR3 has 11 amino acids. V shed 4 bases and J shed 9 bases, with 7 bases lying between them. Germline V gives CDR1 LNHDA, CDR2 SQIVND (reference sequence). The CDR3 sequence: CASSRRGEQFF. CDR3 DNA sequence: TGTGCCAGTAGTAGGCGGGGTGAGCAGTTCTTC. Full variable domain (missing parts from reference TRBV19 and TRBJ2-1): DGGITQSPKYLFRKEGQNVTLSCEQNLNHDAMYWYRQDPGQGLRLIYYSQIVNDFQKGDIAEGYSVSREKKESFPLTVTSAQKNPTAFYLCASSRRGEQFFGPGTRLTVL.

V gene TRBV7-9 combines with J gene TRBJ2-7; D is possibly TRBD1 (6 bases). Germline loops: CDR1 SEHNR, CDR2 FQNEAQ (reference sequence). The CDR3 spans 15 residues. The V and J ends lost 1 base and 3 bases respectively, with 13 bases between them. The CDR3 region has the DNA TGTGCCAGCAGCTTAGGGTGGGGGCCCGGCTACGAGCAGTACTTC. Its protein is CASSLGWGPGYEQYF.

The genes are TRBV6-6 and TRBJ1-2; 8 bases fit TRBD1. The junction had 6 bases not matched to a gene; V was cut back by 2 bases and J by 4 bases. CDR1 and CDR2 (germline): MNHNY, SVGAGI (reference sequence). The CDR3 spans 15 residues. The DNA of the CDR3 is TGTGCCAGCAGTTACGCAGGGGGCGCAGGCTATGGCTACACCTTC. Amino acids: CASSYAGGAGYGYTF.

This rearrangement joins TRBV19 to TRBJ1-4, with TRBD1 matching 9 bases. The germline V gene encodes CDR1 LNHDA and CDR2 SQIVND (reference sequence). The CDR3 totals 16 residues. The V gene end was trimmed by 4 bases and the J gene end by 4 bases; junction bases not matched to a gene: 7. This chain's CDR3 is CASSTSGTGYNEKLFF. In DNA form, the CDR3 reads TGTGCCAGTAGTACCTCCGGGACAGGGTATAATGAAAAACTGTTTTTT.

V is TRBV6-1 and J is TRBJ2-3; no clear D gene. Germline V lookup: CDR1 MNHNS, CDR2 SASEGT. This CDR3 has 16 residues. Trimming pared 3 bases from V and 1 base from J, leaving 14 bases between. Here the CDR3 reads CASSDVSLRGTDTQYF. The DNA of the CDR3 is TGTGCCAGCAGTGACGTGAGCTTACGAGGCACAGATACGCAGTATTTT.

The chain joins TRBV14 to TRBJ1-3; D gene uncertain. The V end lost 1 base, the J end lost 4 bases, and 5 bases lay between the germline ends. CDR1 is SGHDN, CDR2 FVKESK, per germline. The CDR3 contains 13 residues. CDR3 protein: CASSQAGGNTIYF. The CDR3 nucleotides are TGTGCCAGCAGCCAAGCAGGCGGAAACACCATATATTTT. Together with reference TRBV14 and TRBJ1-3, the CDR3 gives the full variable domain: EAGVTQFPSHSVIEKGQTVTLRCDPISGHDNLYWYRRVMGKEIKFLLHFVKESKQDESGMPNNRFLAERTGGTYSTLKVQPAELEDSGVYFCASSQAGGNTIYFGEGSWLTVV.

This chain links TRBV2 with TRBJ2-7; D possibly corresponds to TRBD1 (5 bases). The CDR3 contains 16 residues. The germline V gene has CDR1 SNHLY and CDR2 FYNNEI. V lost 1 base, J lost 0 bases, and 13 bases lay in between. CDR3 in amino acids: CASSEGQAGSSYEQYF. CDR3 in DNA: TGTGCCAGCAGTGAAGGGCAGGCAGGGTCCTCCTACGAGCAGTACTTC.

This rearrangement joins TRBV5-8 to TRBJ2-1, with TRBD1 matching over 8 bases. The CDR3 is 17 residues long. Germline-derived CDR1 and CDR2 are SGHTS and YDEGEE. J gave up 7 bases and V 0 bases, and 12 bases lay outside the gene matches. The CDR3 protein is CASSLAFSRTGWNEQFF. The CDR3 DNA is TGTGCCAGCAGCTTGGCTTTTTCACGGACAGGGTGGAATGAGCAGTTCTTC.

The genes are TRBV6-5 and TRBJ1-3; 9 bases line up with TRBD1. The CDR3 is 14 residues long. CDR1 MNHEY and CDR2 SVGAGI come from the germline V gene. V gave up 5 bases and J gave up 8 bases; unmatched junction bases: 7. The CDR3 reads CASSRDRVVDTIYF. DNA of the CDR3: TGTGCCAGCAGTCGGGACAGGGTCGTGGACACCATATATTTT.

This clone was seen more than once but under ten times. The DNA of the CDR3 is TGTGCCAGCAGCTCCCGGGACAGGGGGACTGACACTGAAGCTTTCTTT. Its protein is CASSSRDRGTDTEAFF. The chain joins TRBV7-9 to TRBJ1-1; 11 bases match TRBD1. The CDR3 runs 16 residues. CDR1 and CDR2 from the germline V gene are SEHNR and FQNEAQ (reference sequence). V gave up 4 bases and J gave up 3 bases; unmatched junction bases: 7.

The chain has TRBV28 and TRBJ2-1, with D unresolved. Germline V CDR1 and CDR2: MDHEN, SYDVKM. The length of the CDR3 is 11 residues. Trimming took 3 bases from V and 5 from J, leaving 2 bases between them. The CDR3 coding sequence is TGTGCCAGCAGTTTTAACAATGAGCAGTTCTTC. Translation: CASSFNNEQFF.

J is TRBJ2-3 and V is TRBV2; a weak D match, TRBD2 (5 bases). The V and J ends lost 3 bases and 0 bases respectively, with 10 bases between them. Germline CDR1 SNHLY, CDR2 FYNNEI. The CDR3 runs 15 residues. Written as DNA, the CDR3 is TGTGCCAGCAGTGAGGAGCGGCAAAGCACAGATACGCAGTATTTT. This codes for CASSEERQSTDTQYF. Drawing the rest from reference TRBV2 and TRBJ2-3, the complete variable domain is EPEVTQTPSHQVTQMGQEVILRCVPISNHLYFYWYRQILGQKVEFLVSFYNNEISEKSEIFDDQFSVERPDGSNFTLKIRSTKLEDSAMYFCASSEERQSTDTQYFGPGTRLTVL.

The gene calls are TRBV2 and TRBJ1-2; TRBD1 matches at 7 bases. The CDR3 is 13 residues long. The germline CDR1 and CDR2 sequences are SNHLY and FYNNEI. The J segment lost 6 bases and the V segment lost 2 bases, leaving 3 bases of the junction unmatched. The CDR3 sequence: CASSEIRGNGYTF. As DNA, the CDR3 is TGTGCCAGCAGTGAAATCAGGGGGAATGGCTACACCTTC.

The chain links TRBV4-2 to TRBJ2-7; possible D gene TRBD2, 5 bases. V was shortened by 4 bases and J by 5 bases, with 18 bases between the two germline ends. Germline-derived CDR1 and CDR2 are LGHNA and YNFKEQ. The CDR3 loop spans 15 amino acids. DNA of the CDR3: TGTGCCAGCAGCCGCGTCTGGGAGCGTGGTCACGAGCAGTACTTC. It translates to CASSRVWERGHEQYF.

The chain uses TRBV9 and TRBJ2-3; 7 bases agree with TRBD2. After removal of 0 bases from V and 2 bases from J, the junction contained 3 bases not matched to a gene. Germline V gene sequence: CDR1 SGDLS, CDR2 YYNGEE. The CDR3 totals 15 residues. The CDR3 loop reads CASSVVRGDTDTQYF. The CDR3 DNA reads TGTGCCAGCAGCGTAGTACGGGGGGACACAGATACGCAGTATTTT.